Listed here are 18 T cell receptor beta chains from one sample, sequenced in a study of ipilimumab plus nivolumab after autologous stem cell transplantation. Clones were read by immunoSEQ multiplex PCR, and TCRdb kept only the in-frame ones, dropping some. The sample has about 84,000 clones, 65% to 85% seen once. Specimen: PBMCs, collected in a trial of ipilimumab plus nivolumab as post-transplant consolidation. The receptors shown here come from a male donor with diffuse large B-cell lymphoma.

The chain joins TRBV5-1 to TRBJ2-5, with a tentative D call TRBD1 (6 bases). CDR3 length: 15 amino acids. Deletions cut 1 base from V and 2 bases from J, with 12 bases between. CDR1 SGHRS and CDR2 YFSETQ come from the germline V gene. Here the CDR3 reads CASSLIQDRQETQYF. Written as DNA, the CDR3 is TGCGCCAGCAGCTTGATCCAGGACAGACAAGAGACCCAGTACTTC. Looking up the rest from reference TRBV5-1 and TRBJ2-5 gives the full variable domain: KAGVTQTPRYLIKTRGQQVTLSCSPISGHRSVSWYQQTPGQGLQFLFEYFSETQRNKGNFPGRFSGRQFSNSRSEMNVSTLELGDSALYLCASSLIQDRQETQYFGPGTRLLVL.

The chain uses TRBV21-1 and TRBJ2-7; TRBD2, as called in the table, went unchecked against the DNA. TRBV21-1 is flagged as a pseudogene. The CDR3 runs to 16 residues. CDR3 loop: CASSKGEGRSSYEQYF. CDR3 coding DNA: TGTGCCAGCAGCAAAGGGGAGGGAAGGAGCTCCTACGAGCAGTACTTC.

The rearrangement joins TRBV5-1 to TRBJ1-2; 11 bases match TRBD1. The CDR3 runs 17 residues. Germline CDR1 reads SGHRS; CDR2 reads YFSETQ. Trimming removed 3 bases from V and 0 bases from J; junction bases left unmatched: 7. DNA for the CDR3: TGCGCCAGCAGCTCCGGACAGGGGGCCCTAGCTAACTATGGCTACACCTTC. Protein sequence: CASSSGQGALANYGYTF. Using reference TRBV5-1 and TRBJ1-2 for the parts outside the CDR3, the full variable domain is KAGVTQTPRYLIKTRGQQVTLSCSPISGHRSVSWYQQTPGQGLQFLFEYFSETQRNKGNFPGRFSGRQFSNSRSEMNVSTLELGDSALYLCASSSGQGALANYGYTFGSGTRLTVV.

This sequence joins TRBV19 and TRBJ1-3; D gene unclear. The germline V gene has CDR1 LNHDA and CDR2 SQIVND (reference sequence). The CDR3 length is 15 residues. Trimming pared 7 bases from V and 0 bases from J, leaving 13 bases between. The CDR3 loop is CASTMNPNSGNTIYF. Here the CDR3 DNA reads TGTGCCAGTACCATGAATCCTAACTCTGGAAACACCATATATTTT.

The rearrangement uses TRBV19 and TRBJ1-2; the match to TRBD1 covers 8 bases. Trimming at V came to 4 bases and at J to 2 bases, leaving 9 bases not matched to a gene. CDR1 and CDR2 (germline): LNHDA, SQIVND (reference sequence). CDR3 length: 16 residues. The CDR3 DNA is TGTGCCAGTAGTAGTCAACCAGGGGGCTTAAACTATGGCTACACCTTC. Encoded protein: CASSSQPGGLNYGYTF.

The rearrangement joins TRBV7-8 to TRBJ2-3, with 8 bases lining up with TRBD1. The CDR3 has 15 residues. Trimming took 5 bases from V and 4 from J; bases not matched to a gene: 8. Germline V lookup: CDR1 SGHVS, CDR2 FQNEAQ. The CDR3 sequence is CASSPRTGNPDTQYF. In DNA form, the CDR3 reads TGTGCCAGCAGCCCCCGGACAGGGAACCCAGATACGCAGTATTTT.

The chain combines TRBV19 with TRBJ2-1, with D possibly called TRBD1 or TRBD2 (5 bases each). Germline CDR1 is LNHDA and CDR2 is SQIVND (reference sequence). V was cut by 0 bases and J by 7 bases, with 19 bases left in between. The CDR3 totals 17 residues. As DNA, the CDR3 is TGTGCCAGTAGTATAGATGGGATCCCCGGGGCCCTAAATGAGCAGTTCTTC. Its translation is CASSIDGIPGALNEQFF.

This clone was seen just once. V gene TRBV12-5 combines with J gene TRBJ1-6; D ambiguous. In germline, CDR1 is LGHNT, CDR2 FRNRAP. V gave up 9 bases and J gave up 4 bases, with 19 bases separating them. The length of the CDR3 is 16 residues. Written as DNA, the CDR3 is TGTGCTAGCTCTCCCGGCTCCCCGGAGTATAATTCACCCCTCCACTTT. It translates to CASSPGSPEYNSPLHF.

The chain is built from TRBV10-2 and TRBJ1-2, with D possibly TRBD1 on 5 matching bases. The CDR3 totals 16 residues. The V gene's germline CDR1 is WSHSY and CDR2 SAAADI. The V and J ends lost 6 bases and 6 bases respectively, with 23 bases between them. CDR3 sequence reads: CASRGGVGEGEHGYTF. In nucleotides, the CDR3 is TGCGCCAGCAGGGGGGGTGTAGGGGAAGGCGAGCATGGCTACACCTTC.

V and J are TRBV7-9 and TRBJ1-1; weak D call: TRBD1 (6 bases). Germline V lookup: CDR1 SEHNR, CDR2 FQNEAQ (reference sequence). The germline V and J ends were trimmed by 5 bases and 2 bases, with 18 bases remaining between them. The CDR3 consists of 16 residues. The CDR3 nucleotides read TGTGCCAGCAGCCCCTGGCCCGACAGGAGTAACACTGAAGCTTTCTTT. Amino acids: CASSPWPDRSNTEAFF. Full variable domain (missing parts from reference TRBV7-9 and TRBJ1-1): DTGVSQNPRHKITKRGQNVTFRCDPISEHNRLYWYRQTLGQGPEFLTYFQNEAQLEKSRLLSDRFSAERPKGSFSTLEIQRTEQGDSAMYLCASSPWPDRSNTEAFFGQGTRLTVV.

The V gene is TRBV4-1, the J gene TRBJ2-6; the D call may be TRBD1 or TRBD2 (5 bases each). The CDR3 runs 21 residues. Germline CDR1 MGHRA, CDR2 YSYEKL. V was cut by 3 bases and J by 0 bases, with 24 bases left in between. CDR3 coding DNA: TGCGCCAGCAGCCAGGGGATTTGGGGGAAAAACCCGCTCTCTGGGGCCAACGTCCTGACTTTC. Translation gives CASSQGIWGKNPLSGANVLTF.

V and J are TRBV5-1 and TRBJ2-2; TRBD1 is a possible D gene (5 bases). Germline values: CDR1 SGHRS, CDR2 YFSETQ. V dropped 4 bases and J dropped 6 bases, with 10 bases sitting between them. This CDR3 spans 13 amino acids. The CDR3 protein is CASSATVAGELFF. The CDR3 bases are TGCGCCAGCAGCGCGACAGTAGCCGGGGAGCTGTTTTTT.

J is TRBJ2-7 and V is TRBV18, with TRBD1 matching 9 bases. Losses at the gene ends were 4 bases for V and 4 bases for J; bases not matched to a gene: 5. In germline, CDR1 is KGHSH, CDR2 LQKENI. This CDR3 is built from 14 residues. In nucleotides, the CDR3 is TGTGCCAGCTCACGTCGACAGGGGGATTACGAGCAGTACTTC. This translates into CASSRRQGDYEQYF. The full variable domain, completed using reference TRBV18 and TRBJ2-7, is NAGVMQNPRHLVRRRGQEARLRCSPMKGHSHVYWYRQLPEEGLKFMVYLQKENIIDESGMPKERFSAEFPKEGPSILRIQQVVRGDSAAYFCASSRRQGDYEQYFGPGTRLTVT.

This clone turned up a few times. The chain links TRBV30 to TRBJ2-1; 10 bases fit TRBD1. The CDR3 sequence is 13 residues long. The trim removed 2 bases at V and 6 bases at J, leaving 1 base unmatched. CDR1 and CDR2 (germline): GTSNPN, SVGIG (reference sequence). CDR3 sequence (DNA): TGTGCCTGGAGTAGGACAGGGGGCAATGAGCAGTTCTTC. Protein product: CAWSRTGGNEQFF.

J is TRBJ2-7 and V is TRBV7-8, with 8 positions matching TRBD1. Looked up from germline, CDR1 is SGHVS and CDR2 is FQNEAQ. The junction had 14 bases not matched to a gene; V was cut back by 5 bases and J by 5 bases. There are 16 residues in the CDR3. The CDR3 sequence is CASSPSRPDRGNEQYF. For the CDR3, the DNA is TGTGCCAGCAGCCCAAGCCGACCCGACAGGGGCAACGAGCAGTACTTC.

This clone was found once. The rearrangement links TRBV6-5 to TRBJ2-7; D gene ambiguous. Germline V lookup: CDR1 MNHEY, CDR2 SVGAGI. V was cut by 2 bases and J by 3 bases, with 14 bases left in between. CDR3 length: 15 residues. CDR3 in DNA: TGTGCCAGCAGTTACCGTGGTTCCACCCTCTACGAGCAGTACTTC. As protein: CASSYRGSTLYEQYF.

The J gene is TRBJ1-1, the V gene TRBV18; D call uncertain. Trimming shortened V by 4 bases and J by 0 bases, and 3 bases separated the two germline ends. Germline lookup yields CDR1 KGHSH and CDR2 LQKENI. CDR3 length: 12 amino acids. The CDR3, as DNA: TGTGCCAGCTCACAGCTGAACACTGAAGCTTTCTTT. Translated, it gives CASSQLNTEAFF.

This sequence joins TRBV7-2 and TRBJ2-7; possible D gene TRBD1, 6 bases. V dropped 1 base and J dropped 2 bases, with 12 bases sitting between them. CDR1 and CDR2 from the germline V gene are SGHTA and FQGNSA. The CDR3 totals 15 residues. CDR3 bases: TGTGCCAGCAGCTTAGGTCCACAGGGTGCCTACGAGCAGTACTTC. Translated: CASSLGPQGAYEQYF.